The 22 T cell receptor beta chains below come from one sample, sequenced in a study of CD8 T cells in ankylosing spondylitis. TCRdb called the 5' RACE reads again in MiXCR, with one record for every CDR3 protein. Counted here are 130,000 or so distinct CDR3 sequences, 9.5% to 12% occurring once; the ten biggest clones make up about 3.8%. The sequenced material came from blood, either unsorted or a sorted T cell fraction (not recorded which). These receptors were obtained from a female donor with ankylosing spondylitis or in good health (not recorded which).

In its sample, this clonotype was seen many times. The CDR3 DNA sequence: TGTGCCAGCAAACCCTTAGCTGGTCAAGAGACCCAGTACTTC. It translates to CASKPLAGQETQYF. The chain employs TRBV27 and TRBJ2-5; D remains ambiguous. The CDR3 length is 14 residues. V lost 7 bases and J lost 2, with 14 bases in between. The germline V gene has CDR1 MNHEY and CDR2 SMNVEV (reference sequence).

In its sample, this clonotype was seen many times. The chain uses TRBV24-1 and TRBJ2-3, with no clear D. In germline, CDR1 is KGHDR, CDR2 SFDVKD. This CDR3 comprises 16 residues. V lost 5 bases and J 4 bases, leaving 18 bases between the germline ends. CDR3 region: CATSGEAVGSPDTQYF. The CDR3 region has the DNA TGTGCCACCAGTGGAGAGGCCGTCGGTTCCCCAGATACGCAGTATTTT.

This clonotype was detected ten times or more. V is TRBV6-4 and J is TRBJ2-1, with 7 bases identical to TRBD1. In germline, CDR1 is MRHNA, CDR2 SNTAGT. The CDR3 spans 14 residues. V dropped 6 bases and J dropped 7; count of bases not matched to a gene: 9. The CDR3 sequence: CASSEGAFGNEQFF. As DNA, the CDR3 is TGTGCCAGCAGCGAGGGGGCGTTCGGAAATGAGCAGTTCTTC.

This clonotype was seen a handful of times. The chain couples TRBV20-1 to TRBJ2-3; 9 bases map to TRBD2. The CDR3 spans 15 residues. Germline loops: CDR1 DFQATT, CDR2 SNEGSKA (reference sequence). Trimming cost V 6 bases and J 0 bases; bases outside gene matches: 7. CDR3 sequence (DNA): TGCAGTGCAGCCAGCGGGAGGACGAGCACAGATACGCAGTATTTT. It translates to CSAASGRTSTDTQYF.

This clonotype was seen repeatedly, ten times or more. The chain links TRBV29-1 to TRBJ2-1; 10 bases are shared with TRBD2. The CDR3 consists of 15 residues. With 3 bases clipped from V and 9 bases from J, the junction kept 11 bases outside the gene matches. The V gene's germline CDR1 is SQVTM and CDR2 ANQGSEA. CDR3 nucleotide sequence: TGCAGCGTTGAGGGGATAGCGGGGGGCAACCTTGAGCAGTTCTTC. This sequence encodes CSVEGIAGGNLEQFF.

This clonotype came up many times. In DNA, the CDR3 is TGTGCCAGCAGTCTCGGACAGGGGGTAATGGAGACCCAGTACTTC. Its translation: CASSLGQGVMETQYF. The chain is built from TRBV12-3 or TRBV12-4 and TRBJ2-5; TRBD1 agrees at 10 bases. V lost 5 bases and J lost 5; bases outside the gene matches: 8. The CDR3 totals 15 residues.

This clonotype was detected many times. The rearrangement links TRBV7-2 to TRBJ1-1, with a tentative D call TRBD1 (6 bases). V was clipped by 5 bases and J by 11 bases, with 24 bases between them. The V gene's germline CDR1 is SGHTA and CDR2 FQGNSA. The CDR3 spans 15 residues. This CDR3 is CASSLWTDPALLAFF. In DNA form, the CDR3 reads TGTGCCAGCAGCCTTTGGACAGACCCTGCTCTGTTGGCTTTCTTT.

The sample holds many counts of this clonotype. The chain carries TRBV6-1 and TRBJ2-3; tentatively, D is TRBD1 (5 bases). Germline CDR1 is MNHNS and CDR2 is SASEGT. Trimming removed 6 bases from V and 0 bases from J, with 16 bases in between. The length of the CDR3 is 16 residues. The DNA for the CDR3 is TGTGCCAGCAGCCCCGGGCGGACACCGAGCACAGATACGCAGTATTTT. Residues: CASSPGRTPSTDTQYF.

Many counts were recorded for this clonotype. The chain uses TRBV6-5 and TRBJ1-1, with D maybe TRBD1 (5 bases). V lost 2 bases and J 2 bases, leaving 15 bases between the germline ends. This CDR3 spans 16 amino acids. Germline V gene sequence: CDR1 MNHEY, CDR2 SVGAGI. CDR3 residues: CASSYSYGAPNTEAFF. The CDR3 region has the DNA TGTGCCAGCAGTTACAGCTATGGGGCCCCCAACACTGAAGCTTTCTTT.

This clonotype was recorded a few times. V is TRBV7-8 and J is TRBJ1-6; 7 bases line up with TRBD1. Trimming at V came to 7 bases and at J to 10 bases, leaving 10 bases not matched to a gene. This CDR3 has 14 residues. Germline CDR1 SGHVS, CDR2 FQNEAQ. The CDR3 sequence: CASTQGGGRSPLHF. CDR3 DNA sequence: TGTGCCAGCACCCAGGGAGGGGGCAGATCACCCCTCCACTTT. Full variable domain (remainder filled in from reference TRBV7-8 and TRBJ1-6): GAGVSQSPRYKVAKRGQDVALRCDPISGHVSLFWYQQALGQGPEFLTYFQNEAQLDKSGLPSDRFFAERPEGSVSTLKIQRTQQEDSAVYLCASTQGGGRSPLHFGNGTRLTVT.

Turning to this clonotype: A much more abundant neighbour one base away suggests this may be a read error. V is TRBV18 and J is TRBJ1-5; no clear D. CDR1 is KGHSH and CDR2 is LQKENI in the germline V gene. CDR3 length: 15 amino acids. The CDR3 is CANSPDGLSNQPQHF. The CDR3 DNA sequence: TGTGCCAACTCACCGGACGGGCTTAGCAATCAGCCCCAGCATTTT. Filled out from reference TRBV18 and TRBJ1-5, the complete variable domain reads NAGVMQNPRHLVRRRGQEARLRCSPMKGHSHVYWYRQLPEEGLKFMVYLQKENIIDESGMPKERFSAEFPKEGPSILRIQQVVRGDSAAYFCANSPDGLSNQPQHFGDGTRLSIL.

This clonotype was seen repeatedly, ten times or more. This chain joins TRBV10-3 and TRBJ1-1; D is possibly TRBD1 (6 bases). Trimming shortened V by 7 bases and J by 5 bases, and 20 bases separated the two germline ends. CDR1 ENHRY and CDR2 SYGVKD come from the germline V gene. The CDR3 has 15 amino acids. The chain's CDR3 is CAINPGQGSETEAFF. The CDR3 DNA sequence: TGTGCCATCAACCCGGGGCAGGGGTCGGAGACTGAAGCTTTCTTT.

This clonotype has at least ten counts. J is TRBJ1-2 and V is TRBV12-3 or TRBV12-4; D remains ambiguous. Trimming shortened V by 4 bases and J by 2 bases, and 14 bases separated the two germline ends. The CDR3 is 15 amino acids. The CDR3 protein is CASSSRDTLNYGYTF. The CDR3 region has the DNA TGTGCCAGCAGTTCCCGGGATACTCTAAACTATGGCTACACCTTC.

The CDR3 loop reads CASKKLVDSPLHF. The DNA of the CDR3 is TGTGCCAGCAAAAAGCTCGTTGATTCACCCCTCCACTTT. This chain links TRBV12-3 or TRBV12-4 with TRBJ1-6; D is unresolved. The CDR3 extends over 13 amino acids. V lost 7 bases to trimming and J lost 8 bases, with 12 bases between them.

The J gene is TRBJ2-5, the V gene TRBV4-1; the match to TRBD2 covers 9 bases. The CDR3 has 20 amino acids. Trimming at V came to 0 bases and at J to 6 bases, leaving 20 bases not matched to a gene. Germline V CDR1 and CDR2: MGHRA, YSYEKL. CDR3 bases: TGCGCCAGCAGCCAAGATAGGGGTAGCGCTAGCGGGACAGCTTGGAAGACCCAGTACTTC. The encoded protein is CASSQDRGSASGTAWKTQYF.

The sample holds many counts of this clonotype. The CDR3 DNA reads TGCAGCGTTGGAGGCGGAGATCAGCCCCAGCATTTT. Translation: CSVGGGDQPQHF. The rearrangement joins TRBV29-1 to TRBJ1-5; no reliable D call. The CDR3 spans 12 residues. Germline values: CDR1 SQVTM, CDR2 ANQGSEA. Trimming shortened V by 4 bases and J by 5 bases, and 9 bases separated the two germline ends.

The genes are TRBV20-1 and TRBJ1-1; 8 bases agree with TRBD1. The CDR3 is 13 amino acids. Losses at the gene ends were 3 bases for V and 4 bases for J; bases not matched to a gene: 4. CDR1 is DFQATT and CDR2 is SNEGSKA in the germline V gene (reference sequence). For the CDR3, the DNA is TGCAGTGCTAGCGGGCAGGGGGCCACTGAAGCTTTCTTT. This codes for CSASGQGATEAFF.

This chain uses TRBV2 with TRBJ2-5; D is uncertain. Germline values: CDR1 SNHLY, CDR2 FYNNEI. The CDR3 has 18 amino acids. CDR3 DNA sequence: TGTACCCGCAGTTTTGGGTCGACTCCTGCCCCTTTTCAAGAGACCCAGTACTTC. Translating gives CTRSFGSTPAPFQETQYF.

About this clonotype: This sequence may be a read error, since a much larger clone differs from it by one base. The chain has TRBV30 and TRBJ1-5; 9 bases fit TRBD1. In germline, CDR1 is GTSNPN, CDR2 SVGIG (reference sequence). The CDR3 consists of 14 residues. As DNA, the CDR3 is TGTGCCTGGACACAGGGGGCGAGCAATCAGCCCCATCATTTT. Protein: CAWTQGASNQPHHF.

This clonotype has ten or more counts. The J gene is TRBJ2-1, the V gene TRBV4-1; D is unresolved. Deletions cut 2 bases from V and 7 bases from J, with 15 bases between. Germline values: CDR1 MGHRA, CDR2 YSYEKL. This CDR3 spans 15 amino acids. The CDR3 DNA sequence: TGCGCCAGCAGCCAATATCCACTTCAGTCTAATGAGCAGTTCTTC. This translates into CASSQYPLQSNEQFF.

The sample holds many counts of this clonotype. The chain recombines TRBV29-1 with TRBJ2-3; 7 bases fit TRBD2. The CDR3 has 14 residues. V dropped 1 base and J dropped 8; count of bases not matched to a gene: 9. Germline V gene sequence: CDR1 SQVTM, CDR2 ANQGSEA. The CDR3 region is CSVEGSAGSSTQYF. The CDR3 coding sequence is TGCAGCGTTGAAGGGTCAGCGGGGAGCAGTACGCAGTATTTT.

This clonotype was seen ten or more times. The rearrangement joins TRBV20-1 to TRBJ2-7, with D tentatively TRBD2 (5 bases). The CDR3 sequence is 12 residues long. The germline V gene has CDR1 DFQATT and CDR2 SNEGSKA (reference sequence). V was pared by 4 bases and J by 1 base, with 8 bases between. The CDR3 sequence is CSATRDSYEQYF. The CDR3, as DNA: TGCAGTGCTACCCGGGATTCCTACGAGCAGTACTTC.